What follows are 28 T cell receptor beta chains derived from one specimen sequenced in a study of TIL therapy for anti-PD-1-resistant metastatic lung cancer. Stated time point: pre-treatment sample, taken before nivolumab and TIL therapy. Tumor tissue came from excised metastases, mostly pleural nodules or supraclavicular lymph nodes. The immunoSEQ assay was v3. Sequencing used immunoSEQ multiplex PCR; TCRdb keeps in-frame clones, though not all of them. Of 25,000 to 30,000 clones detected, 63% appear once; the ten largest clones hold about 16%. The material sequenced was tumor tissue, taken at baseline. The source of these receptors is a woman aged 25 to 80 with non-small cell lung cancer.

This clone was recorded a few times. J is TRBJ1-1 and V is TRBV21-1. TRBV21-1 is an annotated pseudogene. The CDR3 totals 16 residues. In nucleotides, the CDR3 is TGTGCCAGCAGCAAAGGGGTCGGTCAAGGCGGCACTGAAGCTTTCTTT. Its protein product is CASSKGVGQGGTEAFF.

The chain uses TRBV6-5 and TRBJ2-1, with 8 bases aligning to TRBD1. The trim removed 7 bases at V and 6 bases at J, leaving 5 bases unmatched. Germline CDR1 and CDR2: MNHEY and SVGAGI. CDR3 size: 13 residues. The DNA of the CDR3 is TGTGCCAGCACCGGGACAGGATCCAATGAGCAGTTCTTC. Residues: CASTGTGSNEQFF.

The chain links TRBV9 to TRBJ2-7; 9 bases fit TRBD1. Germline V CDR1 and CDR2: SGDLS, YYNGEE. The CDR3 loop spans 15 amino acids. V trimming: 0 bases; J trimming: 3 bases; junction bases outside the gene matches: 4. CDR3 loop: CASSVGTGANYEQYF. CDR3 in DNA: TGTGCCAGCAGCGTAGGGACAGGGGCGAACTACGAGCAGTACTTC.

This clone has just a few counts. This chain uses TRBV19 with TRBJ2-7, with no clear D. The CDR3 spans 13 residues. V was shortened by 6 bases and J by 4 bases, with 13 bases between the two germline ends. Germline V gene sequence: CDR1 LNHDA, CDR2 SQIVND (reference sequence). The CDR3 sequence is CASSPGLGYEQYF. The CDR3 DNA sequence: TGTGCCAGTAGCCCCGGCCTGGGGTACGAGCAGTACTTC. The whole variable domain, filled in from reference TRBV19 and TRBJ2-7, reads DGGITQSPKYLFRKEGQNVTLSCEQNLNHDAMYWYRQDPGQGLRLIYYSQIVNDFQKGDIAEGYSVSREKKESFPLTVTSAQKNPTAFYLCASSPGLGYEQYFGPGTRLTVT.

This clone was detected a few times. The chain uses TRBV30 and TRBJ1-2, with D perhaps TRBD1 (5 bases). CDR3 length: 13 amino acids. V gave up 2 bases and J gave up 9 bases, with 16 bases separating them. CDR1 is GTSNPN and CDR2 is SVGIG in the germline V gene (reference sequence). CDR3 loop: CAWSTPQGRSYTF. CDR3 DNA sequence: TGTGCCTGGAGTACCCCCCAGGGCAGAAGCTACACCTTC.

This rearrangement joins TRBV2 to TRBJ1-1; no definite D call. The V gene's germline CDR1 is SNHLY and CDR2 FYNNEI. CDR3 length: 13 amino acids. V gave up 7 bases and J gave up 1 base, with 10 bases separating them. CDR3 DNA sequence: TGTGCCAGCAAGAGGGCTCAGAACACTGAAGCTTTCTTT. It codes for CASKRAQNTEAFF.

This chain joins TRBV25-1 and TRBJ2-5; D call uncertain. This CDR3 is 13 amino acids long. The germline CDR1 and CDR2 sequences are MGHDK and SYGVNS. The V and J ends lost 3 bases and 3 bases respectively, with 8 bases between them. The CDR3 DNA is TGTGCCAGCAGTGACAGAAACAAAGAGACCCAGTACTTC. It translates to CASSDRNKETQYF.

The sample holds one count of this clone. The chain's CDR3 is CASSPNPYEQYF. The CDR3 nucleotides are TGTGCCAGCAGCCCAAACCCCTACGAGCAGTACTTC. The chain carries TRBV11-2 and TRBJ2-7; the D is unclear. Trimming left V 5 bases short and J 2 bases short, with 7 bases between. Germline CDR1 reads SGHAT; CDR2 reads FQNNGV. CDR3 size: 12 residues.

This chain links TRBV6-5 with TRBJ2-2; perhaps TRBD1 as D (6 bases). The germline CDR1 and CDR2 sequences are MNHEY and SVGAGI. V was clipped by 8 bases and J by 6 bases, with 16 bases between them. The CDR3 spans 14 residues. The CDR3 region is CASFPGHYPGELFF. CDR3 sequence (DNA): TGTGCCAGCTTTCCGGGACACTACCCCGGGGAGCTGTTTTTT.

This clone was observed a handful of times. The chain links TRBV2 to TRBJ1-5; maybe TRBD1 (6 bases). Trimming cost V 6 bases and J 7 bases, with 16 bases left between them. The CDR3 extends over 14 amino acids. CDR1 and CDR2 from the germline V gene are SNHLY and FYNNEI. The CDR3 DNA sequence: TGTGCCAGCAGCGGGGGGGCGGACGAGCAGCCCCAGCATTTT. This gives the protein CASSGGADEQPQHF.

By share of the sample, this clone is medium-sized. The chain recombines TRBV20-1 with TRBJ1-5; TRBD1 matches 8 bases. Germline CDR1 reads DFQATT; CDR2 reads SNEGSKA (reference sequence). This CDR3 is built from 11 residues. The V segment lost 6 bases and the J segment 7 bases; nucleotides outside the gene matches: 2. The DNA of the CDR3 is TGCAGTGCAGGACAGGGCCAGCCCCAGCATTTT. Amino acids: CSAGQGQPQHF.

This sequence joins TRBV19 and TRBJ1-5, with D unresolved. Germline V gene lookup returns CDR1 LNHDA and CDR2 SQIVND (reference sequence). Trimming left V 3 bases short and J 2 bases short, with 11 bases between. CDR3 length: 15 amino acids. Here the CDR3 DNA reads TGTGCCAGTAGTATCTTGGAGGGAGGCAATCAGCCCCAGCATTTT. Translation gives CASSILEGGNQPQHF.

The chain combines TRBV5-6 with TRBJ2-1; TRBD2 matches at 12 bases. Looked up from germline, CDR1 is SGHDT and CDR2 is YYEEEE. The CDR3 contains 16 residues. V lost 4 bases to trimming and J lost 5 bases; unmatched junction nucleotides: 7. CDR3 loop: CASSVGLAGIHNEQFF. The CDR3 region has the DNA TGTGCCAGCAGCGTTGGACTAGCGGGAATCCACAATGAGCAGTTCTTC.

This chain links TRBV11-2 with TRBJ1-2, with a tentative D call TRBD1 (6 bases). The CDR3 length is 12 residues. V dropped 4 bases and J dropped 8 bases, with 11 bases sitting between them. CDR1 is SGHAT, CDR2 FQNNGV, per germline. The DNA for the CDR3 is TGTGCCAGCAGCTCACACAGGGTCGGCTACACCTTC. The encoded protein is CASSSHRVGYTF.

The V call is TRBV27, the J call TRBJ2-3, with D possibly TRBD2 on 5 matching bases. The V end lost 2 bases, the J end lost 4 bases, and 10 bases lay between the germline ends. CDR3 length: 14 amino acids. Germline assignment: CDR1 MNHEY and CDR2 SMNVEV (reference sequence). The CDR3: CASSLGLAPDTQYF. The DNA of the CDR3 is TGTGCCAGCAGTTTAGGGCTAGCCCCAGATACGCAGTATTTT.

This clone turned up a few times. The chain employs TRBV7-9 and TRBJ2-5, with 9 bases identical to TRBD2. Looked up from germline, CDR1 is SEHNR and CDR2 is FQNEAQ (reference sequence). The CDR3 loop spans 16 amino acids. V shed 5 bases and J 5 bases; nucleotides not matched to a gene: 12. CDR3 loop: CASSRGAGGPEETQYF. CDR3 DNA: TGTGCCAGCAGCCGAGGGGCGGGAGGGCCGGAGGAGACCCAGTACTTC.

This clone was observed a single time. The CDR3 DNA reads as TGTGCCAGCAGCTTAAAGAGTACAGGGGTGAGGACTGAAGCTTTCTTT. This gives the protein CASSLKSTGVRTEAFF. This rearrangement joins TRBV11-1 to TRBJ1-1; TRBD1 agrees at 7 bases. V shed 2 bases, J shed 5 bases, and the junction held 11 bases outside the gene matches. CDR3 length equals 16 residues. CDR1 SGHAT and CDR2 FQDESV come from the germline V gene (reference sequence).

V and J are TRBV11-2 and TRBJ2-5; 14 bases are a match to TRBD2. Trimming removed 5 bases from V and 4 bases from J; junction bases left unmatched: 0. Germline V lookup: CDR1 SGHAT, CDR2 FQNNGV. CDR3 size: 14 residues. CDR3 protein: CASSGTSGGETQYF. The CDR3 coding sequence is TGTGCCAGCAGCGGGACTAGCGGGGGAGAGACCCAGTACTTC.

In nucleotides, the CDR3 is TGTGCCAGCAGCCAAGATTATAGAAGTGGTTCAGATACGCAGTATTTT. Translated, it gives CASSQDYRSGSDTQYF. The J gene is TRBJ2-3, the V gene TRBV4-2; D not certain. The CDR3 loop spans 16 amino acids. Germline CDR1 is LGHNA and CDR2 is YNFKEQ. V dropped 0 bases and J dropped 4 bases, with 14 bases sitting between them.

V usage is TRBV5-6 and J usage is TRBJ1-1; D is undetermined. CDR1 and CDR2 from the germline V gene are SGHDT and YYEEEE. The CDR3 length is 13 residues. V lost 2 bases and J lost 7, with 12 bases in between. The CDR3 here is CASSFDRSSEAFF. CDR3 nucleotide sequence: TGTGCCAGCAGCTTCGACCGGTCAAGTGAAGCTTTCTTT.

This clone was counted a few times. V and J are TRBV18 and TRBJ2-1; D remains unclear. V was pared by 4 bases and J by 4 bases, with 11 bases between. The CDR3 runs 14 residues. Germline values: CDR1 KGHSH, CDR2 LQKENI. The CDR3 is CASSQGKEYNEQFF. CDR3 nucleotides: TGTGCCAGCTCACAAGGAAAGGAATACAATGAGCAGTTCTTC.

This chain connects TRBV7-2 to TRBJ1-5, with no clear D. Germline V gives CDR1 SGHTA, CDR2 FQGNSA. CDR3 length: 15 residues. V was clipped by 2 bases and J by 0 bases, with 8 bases between them. CDR3 amino acids: CASSLPGYSNQPQHF. CDR3 bases: TGTGCCAGCAGCTTACCAGGATATAGCAATCAGCCCCAGCATTTT.

This clone came up a few times. The chain is built from TRBV2 and TRBJ2-7; possible D gene TRBD2, 6 bases. The germline CDR1 and CDR2 sequences are SNHLY and FYNNEI. Trimming shortened V by 4 bases and J by 6 bases, and 16 bases separated the two germline ends. The CDR3 has 14 amino acids. The CDR3, as DNA: TGTGCCAGCAGTGTGGGTGGCCTGGGGGGCGAGCAGTACTTC. It specifies CASSVGGLGGEQYF.

V gene TRBV2 combines with J gene TRBJ1-3; TRBD1 agrees at 8 bases. Trimming took 5 bases from V and 2 from J; bases not matched to a gene: 5. The germline V gene encodes CDR1 SNHLY and CDR2 FYNNEI. This CDR3 is 15 amino acids long. CDR3 residues: CASSIATGAGNTIYF. CDR3 nucleotide sequence: TGTGCCAGCAGTATCGCGACAGGGGCTGGAAACACCATATATTTT.

This chain connects TRBV5-1 to TRBJ2-1, with TRBD2 matching over 9 bases. Germline CDR1 is SGHRS and CDR2 is YFSETQ. The CDR3 is made up of 13 amino acids. V lost 7 bases to trimming and J lost 3 bases; unmatched junction nucleotides: 2. CDR3 nucleotides: TGCGCCAGCTCTAGCGGGAACTACAATGAGCAGTTCTTC. This sequence encodes CASSSGNYNEQFF.

V and J are TRBV5-8 and TRBJ2-1, with D possibly TRBD2 on 6 matching bases. Germline V gene data show CDR1 as SGHTS and CDR2 as YDEGEE. The CDR3 has 14 amino acids. The V and J ends lost 3 bases and 7 bases respectively, with 14 bases between them. CDR3 region: CASSSSDGRNEQFF. CDR3 sequence (DNA): TGTGCCAGCAGCTCCTCTGACGGGAGAAATGAGCAGTTCTTC.

The chain carries TRBV11-2 and TRBJ2-5; 15 bases fit TRBD2. J gave up 5 bases and V 2 bases, and 3 bases lay outside the gene matches. Germline CDR1 reads SGHAT; CDR2 reads FQNNGV. The CDR3 has 16 amino acids. The CDR3 sequence: CASSLWGTSGRETQYF. Here the CDR3 DNA reads TGTGCCAGCAGCTTATGGGGGACTAGCGGGAGGGAGACCCAGTACTTC.

The chain employs TRBV7-8 and TRBJ1-1, with 8 positions matching TRBD1. V lost 3 bases to trimming and J lost 11 bases; unmatched junction nucleotides: 5. CDR3 length: 12 residues. CDR1 and CDR2 (germline): SGHVS, FQNEAQ. The CDR3 here is CASSLAGGAAFF. Here the CDR3 DNA reads TGTGCCAGCAGCTTGGCAGGGGGCGCGGCTTTCTTT. Complete variable domain (other parts from reference TRBV7-8 and TRBJ1-1): GAGVSQSPRYKVAKRGQDVALRCDPISGHVSLFWYQQALGQGPEFLTYFQNEAQLDKSGLPSDRFFAERPEGSVSTLKIQRTQQEDSAVYLCASSLAGGAAFFGQGTRLTVV.